A single sample is the source of the 12 T cell receptor beta chains below, sequenced in a study of Graves' ophthalmopathy and Graves' hyperthyroidism. TCR beta CDR3 regions were amplified from RNA transcripts. RT-PCR in the first round used HTBI primers; a second-round multiplex PCR followed. TCRdb used MiXCR to reprocess the multiplex PCR reads, holding one entry per CDR3 protein. This table has over 200,000 distinct CDR3 sequences, roughly 29% appearing once. What was sequenced was peripheral blood. These receptor sequences come from a man aged 50 or older with Graves' ophthalmopathy.

In this sample, this clonotype turned up many times. V is TRBV12-3 or TRBV12-4 and J is TRBJ1-1; possibly TRBD1 for D (5 bases). The V end lost 6 bases, the J end lost 7 bases, and 12 bases lay between the germline ends. This CDR3 region has 12 residues. The CDR3 reads CASRPGTREAFF. In DNA, the CDR3 is TGTGCCAGCAGGCCGGGGACCCGTGAAGCTTTCTTT.

This clonotype was detected ten times or more. This rearrangement joins TRBV4-2 to TRBJ2-5; maybe TRBD2 (6 bases). Trimming removed 3 bases at V and 5 bases at J, with 13 bases between. From germline, CDR1 is LGHNA and CDR2 YNFKEQ. This CDR3 comprises 14 residues. The CDR3 bases are TGTGCCAGCAGCCAGCCGAGGGAGGCGGAGACCCAGTACTTC. This sequence encodes CASSQPREAETQYF.

V and J are TRBV28 and TRBJ2-7; a weak D match, TRBD1 (6 bases). The CDR3 is made up of 14 amino acids. Germline V gives CDR1 MDHEN, CDR2 SYDVKM. The V end was cut by 5 bases, the J end by 4 bases, with 15 bases between. In DNA, the CDR3 is TGTGCCAGCAGTATTGCAGGGGCGCAATACGAGCAGTACTTC. This translates into CASSIAGAQYEQYF.

This clonotype was observed many times. V gene TRBV19 combines with J gene TRBJ2-2; D is ambiguous. This CDR3 spans 13 amino acids. V was shortened by 7 bases and J by 4 bases, with 10 bases between the two germline ends. Germline CDR1 LNHDA, CDR2 SQIVND (reference sequence). The CDR3 sequence is CASTQIGTGELFF. CDR3 nucleotides: TGTGCCAGTACACAGATCGGCACCGGGGAGCTGTTTTTT.

The chain carries TRBV29-1 and TRBJ1-2; unclear D gene. Germline CDR1 SQVTM, CDR2 ANQGSEA. Trimming removed 4 bases from V and 6 bases from J, with 6 bases in between. The CDR3 covers 10 residues. In nucleotides, the CDR3 is TGCAGCGTTGGTTTGAATGGCTACACCTTC. Translation gives CSVGLNGYTF. The full variable domain, completed using reference TRBV29-1 and TRBJ1-2, is SAVISQKPSRDICQRGTSLTIQCQVDSQVTMMFWYRQQPGQSLTLIATANQGSEATYESGFVIDKFPISRPNLTFSTLTVSNMSPEDSSIYLCSVGLNGYTFGSGTRLTVV.

The chain uses TRBV11-2 and TRBJ1-1, with D perhaps matching TRBD1 (5 bases). V was shortened by 5 bases and J by 3 bases, with 13 bases between the two germline ends. The germline CDR1 and CDR2 sequences are SGHAT and FQNNGV. This CDR3 spans 14 amino acids. The CDR3 DNA reads TGTGCCAGCAGCCTAAGGTCCAGGGACACTGAAGCTTTCTTT. Residues: CASSLRSRDTEAFF.

At least ten counts were recorded for this clonotype. The chain joins TRBV28 to TRBJ2-3; TRBD1 is a possible D gene (5 bases). Trimming shortened V by 3 bases and J by 4 bases, and 8 bases separated the two germline ends. The CDR3 length is 13 residues. CDR1 is MDHEN, CDR2 SYDVKM, per germline. In nucleotides, the CDR3 is TGTGCCAGCAGTTTTCAGGGTTCAGATACGCAGTATTTT. As protein: CASSFQGSDTQYF.

This clonotype was picked up many times. Mismatch with germline at one junction end may stem from a read error. The chain is built from TRBV6-5 and TRBJ2-5; no clear D gene. CDR3 size: 15 residues. The germline CDR1 and CDR2 sequences are MNHEY and SVGAGI. DNA of the CDR3: TGTGCCAGCACCGTTACTGTGGGTTATCAAGGGACCCAGTACTTC. Amino acid sequence: CASTVTVGYQGTQYF.

The rearrangement uses TRBV3-1 and TRBJ1-6; maybe TRBD1 (6 bases). The CDR3 covers 15 residues. Germline CDR1 is LGHDT and CDR2 is YNNKEL (reference sequence). Trimming stripped 4 bases from V and 6 bases from J, with 13 bases between. This CDR3 reads CASSPVRGGNSPLHF. The CDR3 DNA reads TGTGCCAGCAGCCCAGTCAGGGGTGGTAATTCACCCCTCCACTTT.

This clonotype occurred many times. This rearrangement joins TRBV10-3 to TRBJ2-7; 8 positions agree with TRBD2. The germline gives CDR1 ENHRY, CDR2 SYGVKD. The CDR3 is 16 amino acids. V lost 2 bases and J lost 3; bases outside the gene matches: 9. The CDR3 protein is CAISETSGGGDYEQYF. The CDR3 DNA reads TGTGCCATCAGTGAGACCTCCGGGGGGGGGGACTACGAGCAGTACTTC.

The sample holds many counts of this clonotype. V is TRBV6-5 and J is TRBJ1-2; 8 bases fit TRBD1. Germline trimming cut 6 bases from V and 0 bases from J; bases unmatched to any gene: 3. The V gene's germline CDR1 is MNHEY and CDR2 SVGAGI. The length of the CDR3 is 14 residues. CDR3 DNA sequence: TGTGCCAGCAGGACAGGGGAGACTAACTATGGCTACACCTTC. This encodes CASRTGETNYGYTF.

This clonotype was counted many times. The chain is built from TRBV4-1 and TRBJ2-7, with D perhaps TRBD1 or TRBD2 (5 bases each). The CDR3 sequence is 18 residues long. Germline-derived CDR1 and CDR2 are MGHRA and YSYEKL. Trimming shortened V by 0 bases and J by 2 bases, and 20 bases separated the two germline ends. CDR3 coding DNA: TGCGCCAGCAGCCAAGACCCCCCACACAAGGGACGACCCTACGAGCAGTACTTC. It specifies CASSQDPPHKGRPYEQYF.